Listed below are T cell receptor beta chains from one sample, sequenced in a study of OX40 agonist ivuxolimab in advanced cancers. Sequencing was performed with immunoSEQ multiplex PCR; in TCRdb, only in-frame clones are kept and a portion is missing. The sample carries tens of thousands of clones, more than 80% recorded once. The specimen comprised CD4+ or CD8+ T cells sorted from blood, sampled in a trial of the OX40 agonist ivuxolimab. These receptors came from an adult with an advanced solid tumor such as melanoma, head and neck, liver or kidney cancer. Each CDR3 is given with its conserved first and last residue. The order of the fields is V gene, CDR3 protein.

v_gene: TRBV6-6
CDR3aa: CASSAADSPLHF

v_gene: TRBV19
CDR3aa: CASSPRAGRTEAFF

v_gene: TRBV7-9
CDR3aa: CASSPMWVSGQYF

v_gene: TRBV18
CDR3aa: CASSPERWAFF

v_gene: TRBV19
CDR3aa: CASSIAGRARVDGYTF

v_gene: TRBV27
CDR3aa: CASSPTGTDTQYF

v_gene: TRBV27
CDR3aa: CASSVNRGVSYEQYF

v_gene: TRBV28
CDR3aa: CASSLFGQGRGSNQPQHF

v_gene: TRBV18
CDR3aa: CASSPGGRADQPQHF

v_gene: TRBV14
CDR3aa: CASSRQRIDGYTF

v_gene: TRBV11-2
CDR3aa: CASSQVTGPNTEAFF

v_gene: TRBV10-1
CDR3aa: CASSDGGTAGETQYF

v_gene: TRBV7-9
CDR3aa: CASSARLAGVHEQFF

v_gene: TRBV27
CDR3aa: CASSLRGGETQYF

v_gene: TRBV14
CDR3aa: CASSQDLKAYNEQFF

v_gene: TRBV9
CDR3aa: CASSLLGNNEQFF

v_gene: TRBV6-5
CDR3aa: CASSRDASYEQYF

v_gene: TRBV5-4
CDR3aa: CASSLSRINTEAFF

v_gene: TRBV5-5
CDR3aa: CASSLVSLGGYTDTQYF

v_gene: TRBV7-2
CDR3aa: CASSSSGTSGKTQYF

v_gene: TRBV2
CDR3aa: CATQQGSGNQPQHF

v_gene: TRBV9
CDR3aa: CASSVGSYNEKLFF

v_gene: TRBV14
CDR3aa: CASSHSNSPLHF

v_gene: TRBV9
CDR3aa: CASTPGQSVYEQYF

v_gene: TRBV7-2
CDR3aa: CASSLVGVLANTGELFF

v_gene: TRBV7-9
CDR3aa: CASSSGPNTEAFF

v_gene: TRBV14
CDR3aa: CASSPRPTKEQYF

v_gene: TRBV28
CDR3aa: CASSVQPLKNIQYF

v_gene: TRBV11-2
CDR3aa: CASTNRGTETEAFF

v_gene: TRBV10-2
CDR3aa: CASSGGGVDTEAFF

v_gene: TRBV29-1
CDR3aa: CSVEAGQGTKNIQYF

v_gene: TRBV19
CDR3aa: CASSIGWGTGGFQPQHF

v_gene: TRBV4-2
CDR3aa: CASSQEGGRVGQPQHF

v_gene: TRBV6-6
CDR3aa: CASSYFTTGLTDTQYF

v_gene: TRBV28
CDR3aa: CAILPRDRGTGELFF

v_gene: TRBV7-2
CDR3aa: CASSLVGGGQYTEAFF

v_gene: TRBV7-2
CDR3aa: CASNRPSSYNEQFF

v_gene: TRBV6-4
CDR3aa: CASSSQGGTEQFF

v_gene: TRBV18
CDR3aa: CASSPLGTLNEKLFF

v_gene: TRBV7-6
CDR3aa: CASSLDGNTGELFF

v_gene: TRBV6-1
CDR3aa: CASSEGVEDSYGYTF

v_gene: TRBV7-2
CDR3aa: CASTFRASTDTQYF

v_gene: TRBV29-1
CDR3aa: CSVEDSGQATF

v_gene: TRBV6-6
CDR3aa: CASRPGYNTEAFF

v_gene: TRBV19
CDR3aa: CASSLYRGGDEKLFF

v_gene: TRBV5-4
CDR3aa: CASSLSTSGGWETQYF

v_gene: TRBV18
CDR3aa: CASSGATNEKLFF

v_gene: TRBV5-1
CDR3aa: CASSVGGSNQPQHF

v_gene: TRBV6-1
CDR3aa: CASKNRGAAGYTF

v_gene: TRBV23-1
CDR3aa: CASSQGRKSGANVLTF

v_gene: TRBV27
CDR3aa: CASSLSSVGLAGGSSYNEQFF

v_gene: TRBV7-2
CDR3aa: CASSFLAGVTDTQYF